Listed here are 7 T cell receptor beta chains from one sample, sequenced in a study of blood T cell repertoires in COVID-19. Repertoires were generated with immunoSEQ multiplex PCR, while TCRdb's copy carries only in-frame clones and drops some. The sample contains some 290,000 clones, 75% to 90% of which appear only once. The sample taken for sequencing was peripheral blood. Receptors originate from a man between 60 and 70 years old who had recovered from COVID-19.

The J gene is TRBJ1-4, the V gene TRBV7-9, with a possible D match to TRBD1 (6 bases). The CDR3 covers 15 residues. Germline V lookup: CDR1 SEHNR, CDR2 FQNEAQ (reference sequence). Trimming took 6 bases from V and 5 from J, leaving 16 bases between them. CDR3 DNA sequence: TGTGCCAGCAGACCTACCGGACAGCTCAATGAAAAACTGTTTTTT. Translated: CASRPTGQLNEKLFF. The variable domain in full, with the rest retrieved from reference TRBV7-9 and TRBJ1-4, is DTGVSQNPRHKITKRGQNVTFRCDPISEHNRLYWYRQTLGQGPEFLTYFQNEAQLEKSRLLSDRFSAERPKGSFSTLEIQRTEQGDSAMYLCASRPTGQLNEKLFFGSGTQLSVL.

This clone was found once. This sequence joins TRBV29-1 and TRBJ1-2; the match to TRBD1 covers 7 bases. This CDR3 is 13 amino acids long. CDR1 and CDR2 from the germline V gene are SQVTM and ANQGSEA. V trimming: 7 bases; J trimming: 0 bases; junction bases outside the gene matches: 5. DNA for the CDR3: TGCAGCGGTAGGGACAGTACTAACTATGGCTACACCTTC. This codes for CSGRDSTNYGYTF. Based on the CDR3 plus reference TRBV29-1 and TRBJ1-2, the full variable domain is SAVISQKPSRDICQRGTSLTIQCQVDSQVTMMFWYRQQPGQSLTLIATANQGSEATYESGFVIDKFPISRPNLTFSTLTVSNMSPEDSSIYLCSGRDSTNYGYTFGSGTRLTVV.

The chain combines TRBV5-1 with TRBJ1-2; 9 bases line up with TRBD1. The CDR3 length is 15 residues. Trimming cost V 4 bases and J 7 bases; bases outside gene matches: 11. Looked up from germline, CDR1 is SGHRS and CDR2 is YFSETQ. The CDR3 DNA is TGCGCCAGCAGCGTTGGACAGGGGCTCGGCGGTGGCTACACCTTC. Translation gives CASSVGQGLGGGYTF.

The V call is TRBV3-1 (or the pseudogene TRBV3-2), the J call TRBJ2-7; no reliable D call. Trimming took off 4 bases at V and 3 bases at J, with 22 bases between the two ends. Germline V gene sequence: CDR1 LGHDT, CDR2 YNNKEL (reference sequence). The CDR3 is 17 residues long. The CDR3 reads CASSPLISGWNNYEQYF. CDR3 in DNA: TGTGCCAGCAGCCCCTTAATTTCGGGTTGGAATAACTACGAGCAGTACTTC.

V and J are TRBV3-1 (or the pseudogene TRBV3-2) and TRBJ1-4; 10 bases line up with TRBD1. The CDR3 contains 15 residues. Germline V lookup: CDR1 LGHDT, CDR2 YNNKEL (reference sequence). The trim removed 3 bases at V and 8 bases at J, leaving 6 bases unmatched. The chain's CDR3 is CASSQARTGGEKLFF. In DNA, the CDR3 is TGTGCCAGCAGCCAGGCTCGGACAGGGGGGGAAAAACTGTTTTTT.

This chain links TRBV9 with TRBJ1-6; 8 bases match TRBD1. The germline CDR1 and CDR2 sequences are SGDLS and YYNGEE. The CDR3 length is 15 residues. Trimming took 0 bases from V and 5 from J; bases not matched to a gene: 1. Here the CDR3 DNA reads TGTGCCAGCAGCGTAGGGACAGGGAATAATTCACCCCTCCACTTT. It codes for CASSVGTGNNSPLHF. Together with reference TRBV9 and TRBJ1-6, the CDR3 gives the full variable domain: DSGVTQTPKHLITATGQRVTLRCSPRSGDLSVYWYQQSLDQGLQFLIQYYNGEERAKGNILERFSAQQFPDLHSELNLSSLELGDSALYFCASSVGTGNNSPLHFGNGTRLTVT.

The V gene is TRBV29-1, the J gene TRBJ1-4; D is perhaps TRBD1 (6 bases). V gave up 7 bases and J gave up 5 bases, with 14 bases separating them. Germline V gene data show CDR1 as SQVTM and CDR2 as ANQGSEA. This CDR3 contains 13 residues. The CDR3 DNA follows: TGCAGCGGAAGGACAGCTGAGAATGAAAAACTGTTTTTT. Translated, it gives CSGRTAENEKLFF.